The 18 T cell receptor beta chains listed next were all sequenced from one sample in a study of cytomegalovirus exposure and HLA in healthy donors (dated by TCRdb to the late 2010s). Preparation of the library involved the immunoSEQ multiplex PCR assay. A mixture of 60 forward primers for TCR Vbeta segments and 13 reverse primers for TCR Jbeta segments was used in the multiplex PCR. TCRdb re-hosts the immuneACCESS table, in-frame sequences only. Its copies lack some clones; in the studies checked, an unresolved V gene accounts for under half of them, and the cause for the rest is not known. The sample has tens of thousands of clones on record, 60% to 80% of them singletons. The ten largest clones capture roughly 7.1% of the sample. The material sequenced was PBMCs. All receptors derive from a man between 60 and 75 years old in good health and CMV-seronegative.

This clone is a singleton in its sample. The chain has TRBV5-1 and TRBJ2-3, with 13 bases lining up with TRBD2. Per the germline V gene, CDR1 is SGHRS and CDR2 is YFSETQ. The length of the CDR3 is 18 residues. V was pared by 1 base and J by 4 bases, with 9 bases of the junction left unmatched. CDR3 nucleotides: TGCGCCAGCAGCTTGTTGTATACTAGCGGGGGGGCGGCAGATACGCAGTATTTT. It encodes CASSLLYTSGGAADTQYF.

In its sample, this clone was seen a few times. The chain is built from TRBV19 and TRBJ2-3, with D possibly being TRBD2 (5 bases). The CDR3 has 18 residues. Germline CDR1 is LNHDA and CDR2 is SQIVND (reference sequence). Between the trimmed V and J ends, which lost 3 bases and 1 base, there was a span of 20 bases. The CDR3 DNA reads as TGTGCCAGTAGTATTCCCAGCGGAGTTTCACTCGGCACAGATACGCAGTATTTT. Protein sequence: CASSIPSGVSLGTDTQYF.

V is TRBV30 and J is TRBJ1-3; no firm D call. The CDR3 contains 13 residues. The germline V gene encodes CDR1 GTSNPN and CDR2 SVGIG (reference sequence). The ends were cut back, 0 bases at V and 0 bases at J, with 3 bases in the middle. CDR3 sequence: CAWSVNSGNTIYF. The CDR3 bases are TGTGCCTGGAGTGTCAACTCTGGAAACACCATATATTTT.

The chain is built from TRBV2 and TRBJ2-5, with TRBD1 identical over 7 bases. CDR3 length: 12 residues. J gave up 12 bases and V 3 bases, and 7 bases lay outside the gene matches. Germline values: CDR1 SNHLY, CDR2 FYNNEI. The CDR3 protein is CASSDPRQGEYF. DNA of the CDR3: TGTGCCAGCAGTGACCCCCGTCAGGGGGAGTACTTC.

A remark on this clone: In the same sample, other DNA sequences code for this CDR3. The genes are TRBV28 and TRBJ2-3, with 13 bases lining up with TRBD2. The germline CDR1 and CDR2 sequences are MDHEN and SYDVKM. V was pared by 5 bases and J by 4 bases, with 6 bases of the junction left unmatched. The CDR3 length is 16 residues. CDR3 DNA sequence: TGTGCCAGCAGTCTAACTAGCGGGAGGGCCTCAGATACGCAGTATTTT. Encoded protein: CASSLTSGRASDTQYF.

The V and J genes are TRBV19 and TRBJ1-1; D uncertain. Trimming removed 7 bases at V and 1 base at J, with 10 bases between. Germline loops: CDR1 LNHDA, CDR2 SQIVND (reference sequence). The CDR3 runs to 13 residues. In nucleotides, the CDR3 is TGTGCCAGTATGGTGGAGAGGAACACTGAAGCTTTCTTT. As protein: CASMVERNTEAFF.

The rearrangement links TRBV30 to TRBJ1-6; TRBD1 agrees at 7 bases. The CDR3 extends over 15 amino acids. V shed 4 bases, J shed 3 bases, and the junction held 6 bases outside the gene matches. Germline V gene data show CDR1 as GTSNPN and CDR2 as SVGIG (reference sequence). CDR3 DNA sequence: TGTGCCTGGACCCCCCGGGACAGCTATAATTCACCCCTCCACTTT. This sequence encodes CAWTPRDSYNSPLHF.

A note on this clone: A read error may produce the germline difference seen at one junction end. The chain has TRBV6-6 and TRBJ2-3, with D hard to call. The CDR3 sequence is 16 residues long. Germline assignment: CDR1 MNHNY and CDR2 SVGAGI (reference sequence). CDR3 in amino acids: CARSYEASSNTDTQYF. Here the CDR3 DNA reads TGTGCCCGCAGTTACGAGGCGTCTTCTAACACAGATACGCAGTATTTT.

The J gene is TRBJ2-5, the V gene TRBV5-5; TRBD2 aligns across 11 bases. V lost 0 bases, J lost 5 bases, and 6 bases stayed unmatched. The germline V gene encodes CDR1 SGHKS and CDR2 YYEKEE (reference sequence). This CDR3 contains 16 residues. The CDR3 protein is CASSLVRSGGVETQYF. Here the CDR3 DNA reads TGTGCCAGCAGCTTGGTTCGTAGCGGGGGGGTTGAGACCCAGTACTTC.

Here the CDR3 DNA reads TGTGCCAGCAGCTTCAAACCTAGCGGGGGTCCCCCCTACGAGCAGTACTTC. Translation: CASSFKPSGGPPYEQYF. The chain joins TRBV7-9 to TRBJ2-7, with TRBD2 matching 10 bases. This CDR3 is built from 17 residues. The V segment lost 3 bases and the J segment 2 bases; nucleotides outside the gene matches: 10. CDR1 is SEHNR, CDR2 FQNEAQ, per germline (reference sequence).

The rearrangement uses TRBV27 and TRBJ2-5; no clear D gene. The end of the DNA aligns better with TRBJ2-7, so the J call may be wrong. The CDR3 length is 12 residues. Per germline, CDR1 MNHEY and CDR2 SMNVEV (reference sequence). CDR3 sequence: CASSLGLGEQYF. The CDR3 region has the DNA TGTGCCAGCAGCCTTGGGCTCGGCGAGCAGTACTTC.

This chain's CDR3 is CASSLTSGGTDTQYF. CDR3 DNA: TGTGCCAGCAGCTTAACTAGCGGGGGCACAGATACGCAGTATTTT. The rearrangement uses TRBV5-5 and TRBJ2-3, with 10 bases lining up with TRBD2. V shed 2 bases, J shed 1 base, and the junction held 1 base outside the gene matches. In germline, CDR1 is SGHKS, CDR2 YYEKEE (reference sequence). The CDR3 runs 15 residues.

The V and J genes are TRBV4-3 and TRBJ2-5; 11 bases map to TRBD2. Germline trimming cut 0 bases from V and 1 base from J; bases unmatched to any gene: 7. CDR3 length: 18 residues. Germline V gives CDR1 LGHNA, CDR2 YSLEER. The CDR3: CASSQEIFTSGGQETQYF. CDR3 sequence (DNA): TGCGCCAGCAGCCAAGAAATTTTTACTAGCGGGGGCCAAGAGACCCAGTACTTC.

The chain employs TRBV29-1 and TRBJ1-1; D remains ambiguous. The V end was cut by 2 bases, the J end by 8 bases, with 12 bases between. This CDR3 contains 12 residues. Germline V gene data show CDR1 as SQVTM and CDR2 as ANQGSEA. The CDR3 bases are TGCAGCGTTGAAAACCCGGGAATAGAAGCTTTCTTT. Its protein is CSVENPGIEAFF.

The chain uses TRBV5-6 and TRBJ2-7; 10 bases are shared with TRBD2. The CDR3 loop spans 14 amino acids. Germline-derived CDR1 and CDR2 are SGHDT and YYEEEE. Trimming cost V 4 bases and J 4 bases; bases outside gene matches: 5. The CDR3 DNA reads TGTGCCAGCAGCCCTAGCGGGAGTTGGTACGAGCAGTACTTC. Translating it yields CASSPSGSWYEQYF. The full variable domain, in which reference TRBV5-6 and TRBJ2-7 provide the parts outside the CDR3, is DAGVTQSPTHLIKTRGQQVTLRCSPKSGHDTVSWYQQALGQGPQFIFQYYEEEERQRGNFPDRFSGHQFPNYSSELNVNALLLGDSALYLCASSPSGSWYEQYFGPGTRLTVT.

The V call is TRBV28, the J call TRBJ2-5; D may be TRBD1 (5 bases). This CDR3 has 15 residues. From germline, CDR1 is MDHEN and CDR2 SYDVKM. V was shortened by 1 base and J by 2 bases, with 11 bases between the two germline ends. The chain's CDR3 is CASSLSPRVQETQYF. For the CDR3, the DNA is TGTGCCAGCAGTTTATCCCCCAGGGTACAAGAGACCCAGTACTTC.

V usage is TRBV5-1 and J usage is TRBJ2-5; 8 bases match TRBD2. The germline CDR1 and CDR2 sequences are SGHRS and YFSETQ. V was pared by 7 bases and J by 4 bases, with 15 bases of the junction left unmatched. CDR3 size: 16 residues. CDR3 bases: TGCGCCAGCTCACGGGGGGGGGACGGGGTCGGAGAGACCCAGTACTTC. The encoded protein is CASSRGGDGVGETQYF. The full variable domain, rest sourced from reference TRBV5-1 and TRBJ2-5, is KAGVTQTPRYLIKTRGQQVTLSCSPISGHRSVSWYQQTPGQGLQFLFEYFSETQRNKGNFPGRFSGRQFSNSRSEMNVSTLELGDSALYLCASSRGGDGVGETQYFGPGTRLLVL.

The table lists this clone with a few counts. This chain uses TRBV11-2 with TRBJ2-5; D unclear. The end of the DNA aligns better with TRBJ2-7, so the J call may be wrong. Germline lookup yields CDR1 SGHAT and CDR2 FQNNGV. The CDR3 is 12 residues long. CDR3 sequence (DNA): TGTGCCAGCAGCTTCCACAGAAACGAGCAGTACTTC. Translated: CASSFHRNEQYF.